What follows is one TCR beta chain and its context. Its antigen is unknown. This record belongs to a study of cytomegalovirus exposure and HLA in healthy donors. As for the study in general: A preliminary data release comprised roughly 80 million unique TCRs obtained from HLA-typed donors.

Overall study findings and caveats: TCR beta sequences reportedly predicted most subjects' HLA-A and HLA-B alleles accurately. In an earlier analysis, about 90% or about 30%: the productive usage of most TCR beta V segments. Reports showed the classifier diagnosing cytomegalovirus status with high specificity and sensitivity.

60 Vbeta and 13 Jbeta primers were used in PCR. Clones were sequenced by immunoSEQ multiplex PCR, and TCRdb holds only the in-frame ones, with some missing. The sample holds 150,000 or so clones, approximately 86% seen once. Trimming cost V 0 bases and J 4 bases; bases outside gene matches: 4. The CDR3 contains 15 residues. CDR1 and CDR2 (germline): MNHEY, SVGAGI. The receptor's source is a woman younger than 35 in good health and CMV-seronegative. Source material: PBMCs. This chain connects TRBV6-5 to TRBJ2-3, with 7 bases matching TRBD1. The CDR3 sequence: CASSYSRGGPDTQYF. The CDR3 DNA follows: TGTGCCAGCAGTTACTCGAGAGGGGGCCCAGATACGCAGTATTTT.